Following are 16 T cell receptor beta chains from one sample sequenced in a study of Ad26.COV2.S vaccination and SARS-CoV-2 variants. Treatment here: 15 to 20 received Ad26.COV2.S at low or high dose, single or two shots; about 5 received placebo; per-sample allocation not given. Sampling occurred on day 63 after the first vaccine or placebo injection. Produced via immunoSEQ multiplex PCR; TCRdb's table is partial and in-frame only. The profile shows about 680,000 clones, roughly 90% of them singletons. The input for sequencing was peripheral blood, taken in a trial of Ad26.COV2.S vaccine versus placebo. Receptor source: a person aged 18-60 years who received the Ad26.COV2.S COVID-19 vaccine or a placebo.

Written as DNA, the CDR3 is TGTGCCAGCAGCCATATTAGCGGGAGGGGCTCCTACAATGAGCAGTTCTTC. Its protein product is CASSHISGRGSYNEQFF. The chain couples TRBV3-1 (or the pseudogene TRBV3-2) to TRBJ2-1, with TRBD2 matching 11 bases. Germline trimming cut 3 bases from V and 0 bases from J; bases unmatched to any gene: 4. Germline assignment: CDR1 LGHDT and CDR2 YNNKEL (reference sequence). The CDR3 spans 17 residues.

The chain combines TRBV2 with TRBJ2-7, with a tentative D call TRBD1 (6 bases). The V gene lost 5 bases and the J gene lost 3 bases, with 8 bases spanning the gap. CDR3 length: 12 amino acids. Germline assignment: CDR1 SNHLY and CDR2 FYNNEI. CDR3 DNA sequence: TGTGCCAGCAGTCAGGACAGCTACGAGCAGTACTTC. The encoded protein is CASSQDSYEQYF.

The chain combines TRBV24-1 with TRBJ2-5; TRBD1 agrees at 9 bases. J was trimmed by 5 bases and V by 10 bases; bases with no gene match: 13. This CDR3 contains 15 residues. The germline gives CDR1 KGHDR, CDR2 SFDVKD. The CDR3 nucleotides are TGTGCCACTGCTCCGGGACAGGGAAGGACGGAGACCCAGTACTTC. Translating gives CATAPGQGRTETQYF.

The DNA for the CDR3 is TGCGCCAGCAGCCCCGGGCCAAGGACAGAACAAGGGTCACCCCTCCACTTT. As protein: CASSPGPRTEQGSPLHF. This chain connects TRBV5-1 to TRBJ1-6; D might be TRBD1 (6 bases). The CDR3 is 17 residues long. The ends were cut back, 4 bases at V and 10 bases at J, with 24 bases in the middle. From germline, CDR1 is SGHRS and CDR2 YFSETQ.

The sample holds one count of this clone. V and J are TRBV2 and TRBJ2-3; D unclear. Germline V lookup: CDR1 SNHLY, CDR2 FYNNEI. Trimming removed 9 bases at V and 4 bases at J, with 8 bases between. The CDR3 sequence is 11 residues long. The CDR3 nucleotides are TGTGCCAGTTCTAGGTCAGATACGCAGTATTTT. Translation: CASSRSDTQYF.

This sequence joins TRBV7-2 and TRBJ2-5, with D perhaps given as TRBD1 or TRBD2 (5 bases each). V gave up 5 bases and J gave up 2 bases, with 12 bases separating them. The CDR3 length is 14 residues. Germline CDR1 and CDR2: SGHTA and FQGNSA. The CDR3 sequence is CASSIGWGQETQYF. The DNA of the CDR3 is TGTGCCAGCAGCATAGGATGGGGGCAAGAGACCCAGTACTTC.

This clone was detected once. At the DNA level, this CDR3 is encoded by other sequences in the same sample as well. V usage is TRBV24-1 and J usage is TRBJ2-7, with no clear D. The V gene lost 7 bases and the J gene lost 3 bases, with 12 bases spanning the gap. This CDR3 is 13 amino acids long. Germline-derived CDR1 and CDR2 are KGHDR and SFDVKD. The CDR3 nucleotides read TGTGCCACCAGCCCGGGCCCCGGCTACGAGCAGTACTTC. Its translation: CATSPGPGYEQYF.

This chain joins TRBV21-1 and TRBJ1-5; the table's D call, TRBD1, has no DNA check behind it. TRBV21-1 constitutes a pseudogene. This CDR3 is built from 13 residues. The CDR3 spells CASMADSNQPQHF. CDR3 nucleotide sequence: TGTGCCAGCATGGCAGATAGCAATCAGCCCCAGCATTTT.

This chain joins TRBV2 and TRBJ2-3; 8 positions match TRBD2. The length of the CDR3 is 16 residues. The germline V gene encodes CDR1 SNHLY and CDR2 FYNNEI. V lost 6 bases, J lost 1 base, and 9 bases stayed unmatched. CDR3 nucleotides: TGTGCCAGCAGCACTAGCGGACCGGGCGGCACAGATACGCAGTATTTT. This sequence encodes CASSTSGPGGTDTQYF.

The gene calls are TRBV24-1 and TRBJ2-7; 12 bases are shared with TRBD2. The CDR3 contains 15 residues. Germline CDR1 KGHDR, CDR2 SFDVKD. Trimming removed 5 bases from V and 5 bases from J; junction bases left unmatched: 6. The CDR3 loop reads CATSALAGGLDEQYF. CDR3 coding DNA: TGTGCCACCAGTGCGCTAGCGGGAGGGCTGGACGAGCAGTACTTC.

About this clone: The same CDR3 also results from other DNA sequences found in this sample. V gene TRBV5-4 combines with J gene TRBJ2-7, with D hard to call. Germline loops: CDR1 SGHNT, CDR2 YYREEE (reference sequence). V was trimmed by 5 bases and J by 7 bases, leaving 10 bases between them. The CDR3 is made up of 11 amino acids. This CDR3 is CASSLGREQYF. CDR3 sequence (DNA): TGTGCCAGCAGTCTGGGTAGAGAGCAGTACTTC.

This chain joins TRBV18 and TRBJ2-2; no reliable D call. V was trimmed by 3 bases and J by 4 bases, leaving 18 bases between them. Germline loops: CDR1 KGHSH, CDR2 LQKENI. CDR3 length: 17 amino acids. This CDR3 reads CASSPVGSGLSTGELFF. The CDR3 region has the DNA TGTGCCAGCTCACCGGTCGGGTCGGGTCTTTCCACCGGGGAGCTGTTTTTT.

J is TRBJ1-1 and V is TRBV3-1 (or the pseudogene TRBV3-2), with a possible D match to TRBD1 (6 bases). V dropped 4 bases and J dropped 3 bases, with 9 bases sitting between them. Germline V gene data show CDR1 as LGHDT and CDR2 as YNNKEL (reference sequence). This CDR3 contains 13 residues. In DNA, the CDR3 is TGTGCCAGCAGCCCTGGGGGCCACACTGAAGCTTTCTTT. Translation gives CASSPGGHTEAFF.

The chain combines TRBV24-1 with TRBJ1-1; tentatively, D is TRBD1 (5 bases). V was cut by 4 bases and J by 4 bases, with 24 bases left in between. Germline CDR1 and CDR2: KGHDR and SFDVKD. This CDR3 has 18 residues. CDR3 sequence reads: CATSEGWEGLPLGTEAFF. The CDR3 region has the DNA TGTGCCACCAGTGAAGGTTGGGAGGGGCTACCCTTAGGCACTGAAGCTTTCTTT.

The rearrangement links TRBV2 to TRBJ1-2; 7 nucleotides match TRBD1. After removal of 5 bases from V and 6 bases from J, the junction contained 6 bases not matched to a gene. This CDR3 comprises 13 residues. Germline V gives CDR1 SNHLY, CDR2 FYNNEI. CDR3 residues: CASSISGTDGYTF. In DNA form, the CDR3 reads TGTGCCAGCAGTATTTCCGGGACAGATGGCTACACCTTC.

The chain has TRBV9 and TRBJ2-7; 10 bases are shared with TRBD1. This CDR3 is 15 amino acids long. Germline CDR1 is SGDLS and CDR2 is YYNGEE. V dropped 4 bases and J dropped 5; count of bases not matched to a gene: 9. CDR3 DNA: TGTGCCAGCAGCCCCAGACAGGGGGCTTATGACGAGCAGTACTTC. Protein product: CASSPRQGAYDEQYF.